Shown below are 18 T cell receptor beta chains from a single sample sequenced in a study of cytomegalovirus exposure and HLA in healthy donors. 13 Jbeta primers and 60 Vbeta primers were used for the PCR. TCRdb's copy holds only in-frame clones and misses some; the assay was immunoSEQ multiplex PCR. Among roughly 100,000 clones listed, roughly three quarters were seen once. The specimen was PBMCs. These TCRs come from a woman aged 18-29 years in good health and CMV-seropositive.

The J gene is TRBJ2-7, the V gene TRBV5-4; 10 bases align to TRBD1. V lost 1 base and J lost 6; bases outside the gene matches: 4. The CDR3 contains 14 residues. CDR1 and CDR2 (germline): SGHNT, YYREEE (reference sequence). The CDR3 DNA sequence: TGTGCCAGCAGCTTGAGGGACAGGGGTCCCGAGCAGTACTTC. Translating gives CASSLRDRGPEQYF.

This clone has a handful of counts. The chain carries TRBV6-5 and TRBJ2-2; a weak D match, TRBD2 (5 bases). The CDR3 is made up of 14 amino acids. The germline CDR1 and CDR2 sequences are MNHEY and SVGAGI. V was shortened by 6 bases and J by 5 bases, with 13 bases between the two germline ends. CDR3 sequence reads: CASRTPGRTGELFF. Written as DNA, the CDR3 is TGTGCCAGCAGGACGCCTGGGAGAACCGGGGAGCTGTTTTTT.

The count of this clone is one. The rearrangement uses TRBV5-4 and TRBJ1-1; D might be TRBD1 (6 bases). V was cut by 5 bases and J by 3 bases, with 14 bases left in between. The CDR3 is 14 amino acids. CDR1 and CDR2 (germline): SGHNT, YYREEE (reference sequence). CDR3 in amino acids: CASSLQGPDTEAFF. CDR3 sequence (DNA): TGTGCCAGCAGTCTTCAGGGGCCAGACACTGAAGCTTTCTTT.

The V gene is TRBV19, the J gene TRBJ1-1; TRBD1 might be the D (6 bases). Germline-derived CDR1 and CDR2 are LNHDA and SQIVND (reference sequence). CDR3 length: 17 amino acids. The germline V and J ends were trimmed by 3 bases and 7 bases, with 24 bases remaining between them. Here the CDR3 DNA reads TGTGCCAGTAGTATTTCTCGAGACAGGAGTTCGGGCCTTGAAGCTTTCTTT. Its translation is CASSISRDRSSGLEAFF.

This chain joins TRBV19 and TRBJ2-1, with 11 bases identical to TRBD2. Trimming removed 5 bases from V and 3 bases from J; junction bases left unmatched: 6. Germline CDR1 and CDR2: LNHDA and SQIVND (reference sequence). This CDR3 has 16 residues. In DNA, the CDR3 is TGTGCCAGTAGTCCCCTCCTAGCGGGGGGCTACAATGAGCAGTTCTTC. Its translation is CASSPLLAGGYNEQFF. The whole variable domain, filled in from reference TRBV19 and TRBJ2-1, reads DGGITQSPKYLFRKEGQNVTLSCEQNLNHDAMYWYRQDPGQGLRLIYYSQIVNDFQKGDIAEGYSVSREKKESFPLTVTSAQKNPTAFYLCASSPLLAGGYNEQFFGPGTRLTVL.

This clone occurred once. This chain joins TRBV9 and TRBJ2-5; no clear D gene. Germline loops: CDR1 SGDLS, CDR2 YYNGEE. The CDR3 has 11 amino acids. Trimming took off 3 bases at V and 3 bases at J, with 3 bases between the two ends. The CDR3 spells CASSAEETQYF. The CDR3 region has the DNA TGTGCCAGCAGCGCCGAAGAGACCCAGTACTTC.

The V gene is TRBV7-3, the J gene TRBJ2-7; D unresolved. The germline V and J ends were trimmed by 5 bases and 0 bases, with 11 bases remaining between them. Germline V CDR1 and CDR2: SGHTA, FQGTGA. The CDR3 is made up of 14 amino acids. CDR3 loop: CASSPTSSSYEQYF. The CDR3 coding sequence is TGTGCCAGCAGCCCGACAAGTAGCTCCTACGAGCAGTACTTC. Complete variable domain (other parts from reference TRBV7-3 and TRBJ2-7): GAGVSQTPSNKVTEKGKYVELRCDPISGHTALYWYRQSLGQGPEFLIYFQGTGAADDSGLPNDRFFAVRPEGSVSTLKIQRTERGDSAVYLCASSPTSSSYEQYFGPGTRLTVT.

The rearrangement links TRBV6-5 to TRBJ1-4; D not certain. The germline V gene encodes CDR1 MNHEY and CDR2 SVGAGI. The V end was cut by 6 bases, the J end by 5 bases, with 4 bases between. The CDR3 runs 11 residues. The CDR3: CASRSNEKLFF. The CDR3 DNA sequence: TGTGCCAGCAGGTCGAATGAAAAACTGTTTTTT.

This chain links TRBV11-2 with TRBJ2-7; tentatively, D is TRBD1 (6 bases). Deletions cut 3 bases from V and 4 bases from J, with 10 bases between. Germline CDR1 and CDR2: SGHAT and FQNNGV. The CDR3 covers 13 residues. The CDR3 DNA reads as TGTGCCAGCAGCTTGGGGGCTTGGTACGAGCAGTACTTC. Protein sequence: CASSLGAWYEQYF.

This chain joins TRBV5-1 and TRBJ1-6; D ambiguous. V was pared by 4 bases and J by 8 bases, with 16 bases between. The length of the CDR3 is 15 residues. Germline CDR1 reads SGHRS; CDR2 reads YFSETQ. The CDR3 DNA is TGCGCCAGCAGCAATCCCACGGGAATCGATTCACCCCTCCACTTT. It is translated as CASSNPTGIDSPLHF.

This chain uses TRBV12-5 with TRBJ1-1; the D is unclear. The CDR3 length is 13 residues. Germline CDR1 reads LGHNT; CDR2 reads FRNRAP. The V gene lost 3 bases and the J gene lost 4 bases, with 9 bases spanning the gap. The CDR3 here is CASGFTETTEAFF. The CDR3 region has the DNA TGTGCTAGTGGTTTTACAGAGACCACTGAAGCTTTCTTT.

This clone was counted a few times. CDR3 loop: CATSPHGGNTGELFF. CDR3 sequence (DNA): TGTGCCACCAGCCCACACGGGGGGAACACCGGGGAGCTGTTTTTT. The rearrangement uses TRBV15 and TRBJ2-2; D may be TRBD2 (6 bases). Germline V gene lookup returns CDR1 LNHNV and CDR2 YYDKDF (reference sequence). The ends were cut back, 5 bases at V and 1 base at J, with 11 bases in the middle. This CDR3 is built from 15 residues.

This clone showed up just once. The chain links TRBV9 to TRBJ2-3, with 9 bases fitting TRBD2. After removal of 3 bases from V and 2 bases from J, the junction contained 10 bases not matched to a gene. The CDR3 covers 17 residues. CDR1 and CDR2 (germline): SGDLS, YYNGEE. CDR3 nucleotides: TGTGCCAGCAGCGGAGCGGGGGGCTTATCTAACACAGATACGCAGTATTTT. This codes for CASSGAGGLSNTDTQYF.

The chain joins TRBV9 to TRBJ2-2; TRBD1 matches at 7 bases. Germline V gene sequence: CDR1 SGDLS, CDR2 YYNGEE. J lost 1 base, V lost 0 bases, and 3 bases had no gene match. This CDR3 spans 16 amino acids. CDR3 in DNA: TGTGCCAGCAGCGTAGAAGGGGGCCGGAACACCGGGGAGCTGTTTTTT. Protein: CASSVEGGRNTGELFF.

V and J are TRBV7-9 and TRBJ1-2; D gene unclear. This CDR3 region has 12 residues. The germline V gene encodes CDR1 SEHNR and CDR2 FQNEAQ (reference sequence). V gave up 2 bases and J gave up 6 bases, with 7 bases separating them. CDR3 region: CASSLTGNGYTF. The CDR3 nucleotides read TGTGCCAGCAGCTTAACGGGAAATGGCTACACCTTC.

In this sample, this clone turned up once. This rearrangement joins TRBV7-9 to TRBJ2-3; 8 nucleotides match TRBD2. This CDR3 is built from 16 residues. Germline V CDR1 and CDR2: SEHNR, FQNEAQ (reference sequence). With 1 base clipped from V and 0 bases from J, the junction kept 3 bases outside the gene matches. CDR3 amino acids: CASSLGLAGSTDTQYF. CDR3 bases: TGTGCCAGCAGCTTAGGGCTAGCGGGTAGCACAGATACGCAGTATTTT.

This chain connects TRBV11-2 to TRBJ2-1; 7 bases are a match to TRBD2. Germline assignment: CDR1 SGHAT and CDR2 FQNNGV. The V segment lost 1 base and the J segment 4 bases; nucleotides outside the gene matches: 4. This CDR3 is built from 15 residues. The CDR3 is CASSLGLAEYNEQFF. CDR3 in DNA: TGTGCCAGCAGCTTAGGGCTAGCGGAGTACAATGAGCAGTTCTTC.

V gene TRBV5-1 combines with J gene TRBJ2-1; D gene uncertain. Germline CDR1 is SGHRS and CDR2 is YFSETQ. This CDR3 is 13 amino acids long. V was shortened by 1 base and J by 7 bases, with 9 bases between the two germline ends. The CDR3 loop is CASSLRVSNEQFF. CDR3 DNA: TGCGCCAGCAGCTTGCGGGTATCTAATGAGCAGTTCTTC.